The 29 T cell receptor beta chains presented below share a single source sample, sequenced in a study of shared clonotypes between healthy human individuals. Clones were sequenced by immunoSEQ multiplex PCR, and TCRdb holds only the in-frame ones, with some missing. The table shows some 690,000 clones, with 90% occurring only once. The specimen was memory CD8+ T cells from PBMCs. Subset denoted: CD45RO+ cells pooled with CCR7-negative TemRA cells. Every receptor here comes from a man aged 18 to 29 in good health. Some clones in this sample may be carry-over from other donors' samples.

The chain combines TRBV5-4 with TRBJ2-3, with TRBD2 matching 7 bases. The germline gives CDR1 SGHNT, CDR2 YYREEE (reference sequence). V trimming: 2 bases; J trimming: 4 bases; junction bases outside the gene matches: 7. The CDR3 has 15 residues. CDR3 nucleotide sequence: TGTGCCAGCAGCTTTCGGCGGGAGAGGGCAGATACGCAGTATTTT. Its translation is CASSFRRERADTQYF. Complete variable domain (other parts from reference TRBV5-4 and TRBJ2-3): ETGVTQSPTHLIKTRGQQVTLRCSSQSGHNTVSWYQQALGQGPQFIFQYYREEENGRGNFPPRFSGLQFPNYSSELNVNALELDDSALYLCASSFRRERADTQYFGPGTRLTVL.

The chain has TRBV27 and TRBJ2-7; 7 positions agree with TRBD2. V was clipped by 4 bases and J by 3 bases; unmatched bases: 9. Germline V CDR1 and CDR2: MNHEY, SMNVEV (reference sequence). This CDR3 comprises 15 residues. The chain's CDR3 is CASSYSRAGVYEQYF. CDR3 bases: TGTGCCAGCAGTTACTCGAGGGCGGGAGTCTACGAGCAGTACTTC.

For this clone: Other DNA sequences in this sample translate to the same CDR3. The chain joins TRBV6-1 to TRBJ2-7; perhaps TRBD1 as D (6 bases). CDR3 length: 15 amino acids. The V end was cut by 2 bases, the J end by 2 bases, with 13 bases between. Per the germline V gene, CDR1 is MNHNS and CDR2 is SASEGT. The CDR3 DNA reads TGTGCCAGCAGTGAAAGCAGGGGTAGTCCCTACGAGCAGTACTTC. Protein sequence: CASSESRGSPYEQYF.

The chain couples TRBV27 to TRBJ1-4, with TRBD1 as a possible D gene (6 bases). V lost 5 bases to trimming and J lost 6 bases, with 13 bases between them. Germline lookup yields CDR1 MNHEY and CDR2 SMNVEV (reference sequence). The CDR3 is 14 amino acids. The chain's CDR3 is CASSTLGGDEKLFF. The DNA for the CDR3 is TGTGCCAGCAGTACCCTAGGGGGGGATGAAAAACTGTTTTTT.

This clone is classed as medium-sized. The chain recombines TRBV7-3 with TRBJ2-1; D possibly corresponds to TRBD2 (5 bases). Deletions cut 0 bases from V and 2 bases from J, with 5 bases between. Germline CDR1 reads SGHTA; CDR2 reads FQGTGA. This CDR3 contains 14 residues. This CDR3 is CASSLTEAYNEQFF. The CDR3 DNA follows: TGTGCCAGCAGCTTAACGGAGGCCTACAATGAGCAGTTCTTC.

The rearrangement uses TRBV30 and TRBJ2-1, with no clear D. V was trimmed by 7 bases and J by 6 bases, leaving 22 bases between them. The CDR3 covers 15 residues. CDR1 GTSNPN and CDR2 SVGIG come from the germline V gene (reference sequence). The CDR3 nucleotides are TGTGCCTCAAAGAGAATCAAACGGGTTCCCAATGAGCAGTTCTTC. As protein: CASKRIKRVPNEQFF.

This chain uses TRBV9 with TRBJ2-3; tentatively, D is TRBD1 or TRBD2 (5 bases each). The CDR3 totals 15 residues. Germline CDR1 SGDLS, CDR2 YYNGEE. Trimming stripped 2 bases from V and 0 bases from J, with 10 bases between. Here the CDR3 reads CASSVRDGSTDTQYF. For the CDR3, the DNA is TGTGCCAGCAGCGTCCGGGACGGTAGCACAGATACGCAGTATTTT.

CDR3 loop: CASSRLGPLREAYGYTF. The CDR3 DNA is TGTGCCAGCAGTCGGCTGGGACCACTCAGGGAGGCCTATGGCTACACCTTC. The genes are TRBV27 and TRBJ1-2, with D possibly being TRBD1 (5 bases). The germline gives CDR1 MNHEY, CDR2 SMNVEV (reference sequence). The ends were cut back, 5 bases at V and 4 bases at J, with 23 bases in the middle. The CDR3 runs 17 residues.

The chain is built from TRBV7-3 and TRBJ2-2; 8 bases are a match to TRBD1. This CDR3 contains 17 residues. The germline gives CDR1 SGHTA, CDR2 FQGTGA. The ends lost 3 bases at V and 0 bases at J; junction bases unmatched: 6. As DNA, the CDR3 is TGTGCCAGCAGCTTCTCTTGGACAGGGACGAACACCGGGGAGCTGTTTTTT. Residues: CASSFSWTGTNTGELFF.

The CDR3 is CASSVSGAPNFEAFF. CDR3 nucleotide sequence: TGTGCCAGTAGTGTATCAGGGGCCCCGAATTTTGAAGCTTTCTTT. The chain links TRBV19 to TRBJ1-1; possibly TRBD1 for D (6 bases). Germline V gives CDR1 LNHDA, CDR2 SQIVND (reference sequence). Between the trimmed V and J ends, which lost 5 bases and 7 bases, there was a span of 20 bases. This CDR3 has 15 residues.

The gene calls are TRBV9 and TRBJ1-2; 7 nucleotides line up with TRBD1. Germline V gene sequence: CDR1 SGDLS, CDR2 YYNGEE. The CDR3 sequence is 13 residues long. Trimming took 4 bases from V and 6 from J; bases not matched to a gene: 6. The CDR3 loop reads CASSLRTGDGYTF. The CDR3, as DNA: TGTGCCAGCAGCCTCCGGACAGGAGATGGCTACACCTTC.

The chain couples TRBV7-6 to TRBJ2-1; no clear D. Trimming took 0 bases from V and 10 from J, leaving 13 bases between them. Germline CDR1 is SGHVS and CDR2 is FNYEAQ. The CDR3 consists of 14 residues. The CDR3 coding sequence is TGTGCCAGCAGCTTAGCGTCGGCGCCAACCGAGCAGTTCTTC. Its protein is CASSLASAPTEQFF.

The chain is built from TRBV6-5 and TRBJ2-7, with D possibly being TRBD1 or TRBD2 (5 bases each). Trimming left V 7 bases short and J 2 bases short, with 12 bases between. The CDR3 loop spans 13 amino acids. CDR1 is MNHEY, CDR2 SVGAGI, per germline. The CDR3 DNA sequence: TGTGCCAGCATAGGGGACGCACCCTACGAGCAGTACTTC. Protein sequence: CASIGDAPYEQYF.

V and J are TRBV19 and TRBJ1-1, with 7 bases lining up with TRBD1. V gave up 5 bases and J gave up 4 bases; unmatched junction bases: 4. The germline CDR1 and CDR2 sequences are LNHDA and SQIVND (reference sequence). The CDR3 extends over 13 amino acids. The CDR3 loop is CASSFSGGTEAFF. As DNA, the CDR3 is TGTGCCAGTAGTTTCTCAGGGGGCACTGAAGCTTTCTTT.

This clone came up once. The V call is TRBV21-1, the J call TRBJ2-3; the table's D call, TRBD1, has no DNA check behind it. TRBV21-1 counts as a pseudogene. This CDR3 has 18 amino acids. The CDR3 spells CASSPVRDNIVYTDTQYF. The CDR3 region has the DNA TGTGCCAGCAGTCCTGTCAGGGATAATATCGTGTACACAGATACGCAGTATTTT.

This chain joins TRBV29-1 and TRBJ1-1; no clear D gene. V was trimmed by 7 bases and J by 5 bases, leaving 8 bases between them. CDR3 length equals 10 residues. Germline-derived CDR1 and CDR2 are SQVTM and ANQGSEA. The DNA for the CDR3 is TGCAGCGGATGGACGACTGAAGCTTTCTTT. Translated: CSGWTTEAFF.

The chain is built from TRBV6-6 and TRBJ1-1, with D perhaps TRBD1 (5 bases). The CDR3 loop spans 13 amino acids. Germline CDR1 is MNHNY and CDR2 is SVGAGI (reference sequence). Trimming cost V 6 bases and J 4 bases, with 12 bases left between them. The CDR3 DNA reads TGTGCCAGCAGCGACAGCCCTAGCACTGAAGCTTTCTTT. As protein: CASSDSPSTEAFF.

The chain combines TRBV5-1 with TRBJ1-1; D call uncertain. The CDR3 consists of 12 residues. The germline gives CDR1 SGHRS, CDR2 YFSETQ. Trimming took off 4 bases at V and 5 bases at J, with 9 bases between the two ends. DNA for the CDR3: TGCGCCAGCAGCCCGCCCGGGACTGAAGCTTTCTTT. Its translation: CASSPPGTEAFF.

This chain joins TRBV30 and TRBJ1-2; D is ambiguous. The CDR3 has 15 residues. With 0 bases removed from V and 0 bases from J, the gap between germline ends came to 11 bases. From germline, CDR1 is GTSNPN and CDR2 SVGIG (reference sequence). The DNA for the CDR3 is TGTGCCTGGAGTGTATGGGAGGAATCTAACTATGGCTACACCTTC. Translation gives CAWSVWEESNYGYTF. The full variable domain, with the rest looked up from reference TRBV30 and TRBJ1-2, is SQTIHQWPATLVQPVGSPLSLECTVEGTSNPNLYWYRQAAGRGLQLLFYSVGIGQISSEVPQNLSASRPQDRQFILSSKKLLLSDSGFYLCAWSVWEESNYGYTFGSGTRLTVV.

The chain couples TRBV27 to TRBJ2-7; 9 nucleotides align to TRBD1. Losses at the gene ends were 8 bases for V and 4 bases for J; bases not matched to a gene: 6. Germline V gene data show CDR1 as MNHEY and CDR2 as SMNVEV (reference sequence). This CDR3 is 13 amino acids long. The CDR3 sequence is CASYDRGAYEQYF. CDR3 DNA sequence: TGTGCCAGCTACGACAGGGGGGCTTACGAGCAGTACTTC.

This CDR3 reads CASTLEDYSNQPQHF. CDR3 in DNA: TGCGCCAGCACCCTAGAAGACTATAGCAATCAGCCCCAGCATTTT. The genes are TRBV4-1 and TRBJ1-5; unclear D gene. The V gene lost 7 bases and the J gene lost 0 bases, with 13 bases spanning the gap. The CDR3 is 15 amino acids. Germline lookup yields CDR1 MGHRA and CDR2 YSYEKL.

This clone occurred a few times. The J gene is TRBJ2-7, the V gene TRBV29-1; TRBD1 aligns across 10 bases. The germline CDR1 and CDR2 sequences are SQVTM and ANQGSEA. Unmatched junction bases numbered 8, after V lost 4 bases and J lost 2 bases. The CDR3 is made up of 15 amino acids. Here the CDR3 reads CSVVGTGDKPYEQYF. CDR3 bases: TGCAGCGTTGTAGGGACAGGGGATAAACCCTACGAGCAGTACTTC.

This chain connects TRBV29-1 to TRBJ2-3; 13 nucleotides line up with TRBD2. Germline V gene data show CDR1 as SQVTM and CDR2 as ANQGSEA. The ends lost 7 bases at V and 3 bases at J; junction bases unmatched: 7. The CDR3 is 15 amino acids. The CDR3 sequence: CSALRTSGSTDTQYF. CDR3 nucleotide sequence: TGCAGCGCGCTAAGGACTAGCGGGAGTACAGATACGCAGTATTTT.

DNA for the CDR3: TGTGCCAGCAGCGCTCCCGGGACTGCCGATGAAGGTGGCCCGAAAAACACCATATATTTT. It encodes CASSAPGTADEGGPKNTIYF. V usage is TRBV9 and J usage is TRBJ1-3, with D possibly TRBD1 on 5 matching bases. From germline, CDR1 is SGDLS and CDR2 YYNGEE. Trimming took off 3 bases at V and 6 bases at J, with 31 bases between the two ends. The CDR3 spans 20 residues.

This sequence joins TRBV19 and TRBJ1-1; 9 bases match TRBD1. V shed 8 bases and J 5 bases; nucleotides not matched to a gene: 15. Per germline, CDR1 LNHDA and CDR2 SQIVND (reference sequence). The CDR3 covers 16 residues. CDR3 amino acids: CASATGGLRWETEAFF. The DNA of the CDR3 is TGTGCCAGTGCGACAGGGGGACTTCGATGGGAAACTGAAGCTTTCTTT.

The chain couples TRBV28 to TRBJ2-7; D call uncertain. V was shortened by 5 bases and J by 2 bases, with 10 bases between the two germline ends. Germline V gene data show CDR1 as MDHEN and CDR2 as SYDVKM. The CDR3 runs 13 residues. In DNA, the CDR3 is TGTGCCAGCAGTCCCCTGGGTACCTACGAGCAGTACTTC. Amino acids: CASSPLGTYEQYF.

The rearrangement links TRBV28 to TRBJ1-1; 8 bases match TRBD1. The CDR3 sequence is 16 residues long. Per germline, CDR1 MDHEN and CDR2 SYDVKM. V lost 6 bases and J lost 0; bases outside the gene matches: 9. CDR3 bases: TGTGCCAGCAGCTCCGGGACAGGCTTCATGAACACTGAAGCTTTCTTT. Amino acid sequence: CASSSGTGFMNTEAFF.

The rearrangement uses TRBV28 and TRBJ2-3; possible D gene TRBD2, 5 bases. The CDR3 sequence is 15 residues long. Per the germline V gene, CDR1 is MDHEN and CDR2 is SYDVKM. Trimming shortened V by 6 bases and J by 2 bases, and 15 bases separated the two germline ends. For the CDR3, the DNA is TGTGCCAGCAGAAACGGGGAGTCGGTCACAGATACGCAGTATTTT. Encoded protein: CASRNGESVTDTQYF.

J is TRBJ2-7 and V is TRBV27, with D hard to call. Trimming cost V 4 bases and J 2 bases, with 15 bases left between them. The V gene's germline CDR1 is MNHEY and CDR2 SMNVEV (reference sequence). There are 15 residues in the CDR3. The CDR3 reads CASSSFVSPAYEQYF. Here the CDR3 DNA reads TGTGCCAGCAGTTCGTTTGTGAGCCCAGCCTACGAGCAGTACTTC.